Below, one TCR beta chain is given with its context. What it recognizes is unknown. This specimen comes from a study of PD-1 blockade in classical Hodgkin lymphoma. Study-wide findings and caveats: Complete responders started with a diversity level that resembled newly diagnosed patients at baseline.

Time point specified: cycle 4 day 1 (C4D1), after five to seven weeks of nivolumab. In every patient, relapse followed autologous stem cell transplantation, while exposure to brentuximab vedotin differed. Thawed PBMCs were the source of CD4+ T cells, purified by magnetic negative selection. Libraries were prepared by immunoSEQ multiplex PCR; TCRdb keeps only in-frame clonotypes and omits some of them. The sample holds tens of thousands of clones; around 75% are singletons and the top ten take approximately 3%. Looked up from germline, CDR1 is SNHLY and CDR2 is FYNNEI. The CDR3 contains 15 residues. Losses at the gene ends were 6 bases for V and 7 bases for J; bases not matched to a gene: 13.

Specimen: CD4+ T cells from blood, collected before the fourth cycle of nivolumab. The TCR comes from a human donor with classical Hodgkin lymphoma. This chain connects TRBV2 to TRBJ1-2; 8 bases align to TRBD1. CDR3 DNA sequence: TGTGCCAGCAGGCCATCCGGGACAGGCTCCTCTGGCTACACCTTC. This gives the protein CASRPSGTGSSGYTF.